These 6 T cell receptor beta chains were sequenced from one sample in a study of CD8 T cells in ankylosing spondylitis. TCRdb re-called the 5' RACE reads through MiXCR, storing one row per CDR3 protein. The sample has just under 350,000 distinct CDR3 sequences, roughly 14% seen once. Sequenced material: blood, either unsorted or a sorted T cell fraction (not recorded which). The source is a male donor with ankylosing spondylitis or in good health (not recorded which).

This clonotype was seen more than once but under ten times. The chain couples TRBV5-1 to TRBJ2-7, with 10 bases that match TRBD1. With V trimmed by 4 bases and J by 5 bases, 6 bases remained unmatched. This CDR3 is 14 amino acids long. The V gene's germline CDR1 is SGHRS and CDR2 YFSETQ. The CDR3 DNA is TGCGCCAGCAGCATCGGGACAGGGGTCCACGAGCAGTACTTC. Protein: CASSIGTGVHEQYF.

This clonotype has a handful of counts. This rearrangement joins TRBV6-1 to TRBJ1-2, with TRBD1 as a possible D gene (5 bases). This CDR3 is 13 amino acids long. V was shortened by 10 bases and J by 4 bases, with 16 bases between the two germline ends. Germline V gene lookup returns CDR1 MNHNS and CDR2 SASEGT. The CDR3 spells CAIWQEGFYGYTF. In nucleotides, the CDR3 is TGTGCCATCTGGCAGGAGGGGTTCTATGGCTACACCTTC.

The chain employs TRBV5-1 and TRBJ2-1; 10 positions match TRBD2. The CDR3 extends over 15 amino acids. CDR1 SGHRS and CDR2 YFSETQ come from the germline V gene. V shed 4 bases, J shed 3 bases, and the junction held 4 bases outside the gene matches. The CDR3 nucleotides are TGCGCCAGCAGCGCCGTAGCGGGGGGCTACAATGAGCAGTTCTTC. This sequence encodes CASSAVAGGYNEQFF.

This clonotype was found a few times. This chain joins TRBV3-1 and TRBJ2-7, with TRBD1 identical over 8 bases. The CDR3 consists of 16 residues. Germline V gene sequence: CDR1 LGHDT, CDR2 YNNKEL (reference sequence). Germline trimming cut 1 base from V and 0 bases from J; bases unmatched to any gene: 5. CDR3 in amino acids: CASSQATGGSSYEQYF. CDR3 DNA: TGTGCCAGCAGCCAAGCTACAGGGGGAAGCTCCTACGAGCAGTACTTC.

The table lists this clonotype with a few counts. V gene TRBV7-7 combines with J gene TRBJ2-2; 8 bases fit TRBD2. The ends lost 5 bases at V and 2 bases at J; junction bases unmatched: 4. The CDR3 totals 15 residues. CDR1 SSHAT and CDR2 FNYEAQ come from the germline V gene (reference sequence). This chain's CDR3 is CASSPSGLNTGELFF. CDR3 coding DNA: TGTGCCAGCAGCCCTAGCGGGCTTAACACCGGGGAGCTGTTTTTT.

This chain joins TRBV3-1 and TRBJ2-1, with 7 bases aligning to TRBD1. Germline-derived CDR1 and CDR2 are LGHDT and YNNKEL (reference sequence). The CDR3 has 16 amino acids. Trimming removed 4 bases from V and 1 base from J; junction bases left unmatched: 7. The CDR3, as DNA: TGTGCCAGCAGCCCCCGACAGGGTGGATCCTACAATGAGCAGTTCTTC. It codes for CASSPRQGGSYNEQFF.